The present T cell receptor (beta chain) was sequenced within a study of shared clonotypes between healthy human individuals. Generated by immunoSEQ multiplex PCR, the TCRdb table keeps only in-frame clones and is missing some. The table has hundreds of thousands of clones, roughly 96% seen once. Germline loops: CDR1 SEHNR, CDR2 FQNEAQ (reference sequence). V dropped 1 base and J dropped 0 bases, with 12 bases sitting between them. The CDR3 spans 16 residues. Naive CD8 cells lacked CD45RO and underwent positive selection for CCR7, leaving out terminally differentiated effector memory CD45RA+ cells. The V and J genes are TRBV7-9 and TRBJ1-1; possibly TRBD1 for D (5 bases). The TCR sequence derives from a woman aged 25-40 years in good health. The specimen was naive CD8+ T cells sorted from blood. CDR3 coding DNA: TGTGCCAGCAGCTTAGGTAGGGGCCGGATGAACACTGAAGCTTTCTTT. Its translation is CASSLGRGRMNTEAFF.